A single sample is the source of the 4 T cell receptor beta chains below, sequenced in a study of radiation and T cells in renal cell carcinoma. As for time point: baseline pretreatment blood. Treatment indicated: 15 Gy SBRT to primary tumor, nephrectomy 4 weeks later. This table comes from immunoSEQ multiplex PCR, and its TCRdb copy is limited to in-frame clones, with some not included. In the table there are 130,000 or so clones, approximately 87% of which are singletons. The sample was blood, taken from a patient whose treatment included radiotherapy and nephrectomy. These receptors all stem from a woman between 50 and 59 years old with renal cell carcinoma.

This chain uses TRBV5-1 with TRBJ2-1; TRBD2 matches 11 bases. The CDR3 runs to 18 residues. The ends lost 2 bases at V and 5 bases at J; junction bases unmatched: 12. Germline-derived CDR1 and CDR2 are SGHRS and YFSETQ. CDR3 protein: CASSFGFLAGGTNNEQFF. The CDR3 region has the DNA TGCGCCAGCAGCTTTGGATTCTTAGCGGGGGGGACAAACAATGAGCAGTTCTTC.

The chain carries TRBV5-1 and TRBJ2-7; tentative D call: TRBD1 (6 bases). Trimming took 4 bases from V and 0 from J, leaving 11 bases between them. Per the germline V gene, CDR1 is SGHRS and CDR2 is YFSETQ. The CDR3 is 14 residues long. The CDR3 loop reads CASSRDTSSYEQYF. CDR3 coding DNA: TGCGCCAGCAGCCGGGACACCAGCTCCTACGAGCAGTACTTC. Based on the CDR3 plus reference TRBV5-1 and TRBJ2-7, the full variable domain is KAGVTQTPRYLIKTRGQQVTLSCSPISGHRSVSWYQQTPGQGLQFLFEYFSETQRNKGNFPGRFSGRQFSNSRSEMNVSTLELGDSALYLCASSRDTSSYEQYFGPGTRLTVT.

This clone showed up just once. This CDR3 is CASSLSSWGTDTQYF. CDR3 nucleotides: TGTGCCAGCAGCCTATCTAGTTGGGGCACAGATACGCAGTATTTT. The V and J genes are TRBV9 and TRBJ2-3; D ambiguous. Germline assignment: CDR1 SGDLS and CDR2 YYNGEE. This CDR3 has 15 amino acids. V lost 4 bases, J lost 1 base, and 13 bases lay in between.

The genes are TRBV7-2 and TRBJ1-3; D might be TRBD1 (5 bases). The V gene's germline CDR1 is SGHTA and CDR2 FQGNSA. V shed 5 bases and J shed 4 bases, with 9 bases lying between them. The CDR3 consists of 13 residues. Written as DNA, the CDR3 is TGTGCCAGCAGCCCCGGGACGGGAAACACCATATATTTT. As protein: CASSPGTGNTIYF.